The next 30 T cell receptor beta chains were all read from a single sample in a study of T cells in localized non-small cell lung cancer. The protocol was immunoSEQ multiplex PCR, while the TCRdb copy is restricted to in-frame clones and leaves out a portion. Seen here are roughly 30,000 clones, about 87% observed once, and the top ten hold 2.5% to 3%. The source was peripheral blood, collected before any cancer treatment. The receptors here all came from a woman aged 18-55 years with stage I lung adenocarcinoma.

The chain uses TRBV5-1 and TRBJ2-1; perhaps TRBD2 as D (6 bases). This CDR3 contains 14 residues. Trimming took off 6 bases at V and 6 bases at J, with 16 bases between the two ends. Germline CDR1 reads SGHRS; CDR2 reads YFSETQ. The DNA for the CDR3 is TGCGCCAGCACCCGGGACTCCTTGAGCAATGAGCAGTTCTTC. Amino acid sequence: CASTRDSLSNEQFF.

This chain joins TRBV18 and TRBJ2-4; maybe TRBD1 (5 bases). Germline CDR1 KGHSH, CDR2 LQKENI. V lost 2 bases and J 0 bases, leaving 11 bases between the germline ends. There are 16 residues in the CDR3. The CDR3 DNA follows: TGTGCCAGCTCACCAGAGGCAGGGATAGCCAAAAACATTCAGTACTTC. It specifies CASSPEAGIAKNIQYF. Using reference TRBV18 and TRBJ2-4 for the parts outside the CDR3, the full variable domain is NAGVMQNPRHLVRRRGQEARLRCSPMKGHSHVYWYRQLPEEGLKFMVYLQKENIIDESGMPKERFSAEFPKEGPSILRIQQVVRGDSAAYFCASSPEAGIAKNIQYFGAGTRLSVL.

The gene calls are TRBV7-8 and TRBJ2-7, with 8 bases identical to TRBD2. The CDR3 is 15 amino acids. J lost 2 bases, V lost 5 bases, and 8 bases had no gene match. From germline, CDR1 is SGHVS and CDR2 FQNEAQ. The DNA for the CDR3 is TGTGCCAGCAGCCCGCGGAGACTAGCGCCCTACGAGCAGTACTTC. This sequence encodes CASSPRRLAPYEQYF.

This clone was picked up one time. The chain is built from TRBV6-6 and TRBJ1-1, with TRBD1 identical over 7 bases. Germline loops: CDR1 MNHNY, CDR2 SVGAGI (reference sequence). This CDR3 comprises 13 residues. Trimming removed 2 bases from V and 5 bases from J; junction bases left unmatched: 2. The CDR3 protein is CASSYTTGTEAFF. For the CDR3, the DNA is TGTGCCAGCAGTTACACGACAGGGACTGAAGCTTTCTTT.

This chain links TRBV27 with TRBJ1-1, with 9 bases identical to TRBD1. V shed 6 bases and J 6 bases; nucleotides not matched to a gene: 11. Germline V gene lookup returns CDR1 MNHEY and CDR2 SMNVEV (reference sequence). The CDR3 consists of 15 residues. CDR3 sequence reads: CASSKTGTGLPEAFF. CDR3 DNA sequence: TGTGCCAGCAGCAAAACCGGGACAGGGTTGCCTGAAGCTTTCTTT.

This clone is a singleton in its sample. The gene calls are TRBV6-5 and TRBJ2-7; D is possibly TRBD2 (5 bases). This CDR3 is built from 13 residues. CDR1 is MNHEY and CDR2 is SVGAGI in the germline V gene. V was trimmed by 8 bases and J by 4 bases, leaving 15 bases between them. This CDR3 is CASGLNSGYEQYF. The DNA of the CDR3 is TGTGCCAGCGGACTCAACTCGGGGTACGAGCAGTACTTC.

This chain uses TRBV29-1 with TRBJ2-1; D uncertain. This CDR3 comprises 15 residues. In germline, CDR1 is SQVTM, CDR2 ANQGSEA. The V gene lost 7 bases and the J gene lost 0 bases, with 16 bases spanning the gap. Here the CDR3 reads CSARRDGNSYNEQFF. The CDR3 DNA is TGCAGCGCACGTAGGGATGGGAACTCCTACAATGAGCAGTTCTTC.

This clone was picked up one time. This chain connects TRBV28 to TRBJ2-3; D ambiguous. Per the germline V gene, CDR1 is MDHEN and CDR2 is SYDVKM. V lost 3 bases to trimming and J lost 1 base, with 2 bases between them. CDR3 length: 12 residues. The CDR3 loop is CASSLGTDTQYF. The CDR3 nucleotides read TGTGCCAGCAGTTTGGGCACAGATACGCAGTATTTT.

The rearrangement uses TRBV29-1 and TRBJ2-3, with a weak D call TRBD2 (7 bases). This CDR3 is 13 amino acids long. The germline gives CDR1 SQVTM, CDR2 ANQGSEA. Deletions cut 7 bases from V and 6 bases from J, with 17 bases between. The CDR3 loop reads CSASGGRGDTQYF. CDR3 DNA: TGCAGCGCTTCGGGGGGCCGGGGGGATACGCAGTATTTT.

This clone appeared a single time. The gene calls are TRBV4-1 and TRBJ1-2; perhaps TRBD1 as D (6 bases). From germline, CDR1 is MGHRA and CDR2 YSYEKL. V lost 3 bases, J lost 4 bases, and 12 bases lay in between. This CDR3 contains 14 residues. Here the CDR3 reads CASSQRQDGYGYTF. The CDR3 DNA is TGCGCCAGCAGCCAGAGACAGGATGGCTATGGCTACACCTTC.

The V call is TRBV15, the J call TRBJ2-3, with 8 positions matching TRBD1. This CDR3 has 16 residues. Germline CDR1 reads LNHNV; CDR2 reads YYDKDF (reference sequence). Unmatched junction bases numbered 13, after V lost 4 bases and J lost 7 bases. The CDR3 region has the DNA TGTGCCACCAGCACCCCCGGGACAGGAGCGTCGAATACGCAGTATTTT. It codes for CATSTPGTGASNTQYF.

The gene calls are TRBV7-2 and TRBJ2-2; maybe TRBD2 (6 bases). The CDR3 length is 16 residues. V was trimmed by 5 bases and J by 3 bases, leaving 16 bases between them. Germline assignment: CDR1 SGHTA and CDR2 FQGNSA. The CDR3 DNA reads TGTGCCAGCAGCCCTCTAGCGCTACCGGACACCGGGGAGCTGTTTTTT. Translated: CASSPLALPDTGELFF.

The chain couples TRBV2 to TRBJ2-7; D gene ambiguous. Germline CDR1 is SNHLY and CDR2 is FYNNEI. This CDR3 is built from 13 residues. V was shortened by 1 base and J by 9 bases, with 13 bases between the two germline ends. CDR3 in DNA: TGTGCCAGCAGTGAAGAGGAATGGATGGGGCAGTACTTC. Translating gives CASSEEEWMGQYF.

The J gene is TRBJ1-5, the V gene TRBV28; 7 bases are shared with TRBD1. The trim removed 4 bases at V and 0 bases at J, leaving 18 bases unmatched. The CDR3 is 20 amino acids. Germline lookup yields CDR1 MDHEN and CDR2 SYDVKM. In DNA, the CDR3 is TGTGCCAGCAGTTCGCAAGACAGGGCCAGCATTGAATATAGCAATCAGCCCCAGCATTTT. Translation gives CASSSQDRASIEYSNQPQHF.

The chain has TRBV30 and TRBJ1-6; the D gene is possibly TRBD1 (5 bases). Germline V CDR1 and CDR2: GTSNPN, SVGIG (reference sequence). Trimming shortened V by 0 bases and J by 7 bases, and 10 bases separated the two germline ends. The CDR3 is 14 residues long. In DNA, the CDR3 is TGTGCCTGGAGTGTGGAGGGGCACAATTCACCCCTCCACTTT. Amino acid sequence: CAWSVEGHNSPLHF.

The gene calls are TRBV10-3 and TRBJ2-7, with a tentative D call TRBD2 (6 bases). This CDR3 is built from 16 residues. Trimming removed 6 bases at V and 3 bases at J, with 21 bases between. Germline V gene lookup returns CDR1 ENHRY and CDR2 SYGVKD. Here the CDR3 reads CAISETPPGDNYEQYF. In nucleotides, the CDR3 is TGTGCCATCAGCGAGACCCCCCCGGGGGATAACTACGAGCAGTACTTC.

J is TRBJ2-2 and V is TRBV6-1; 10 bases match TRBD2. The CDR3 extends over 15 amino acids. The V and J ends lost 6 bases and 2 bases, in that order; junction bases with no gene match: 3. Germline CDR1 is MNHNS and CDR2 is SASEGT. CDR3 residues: CASRWTSGNTGELFF. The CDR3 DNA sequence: TGTGCCAGCAGGTGGACTAGCGGAAACACCGGGGAGCTGTTTTTT.

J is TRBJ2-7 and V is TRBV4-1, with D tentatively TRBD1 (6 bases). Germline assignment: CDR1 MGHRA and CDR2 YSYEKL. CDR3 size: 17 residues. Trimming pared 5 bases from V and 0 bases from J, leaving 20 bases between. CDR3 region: CASSSPIPGHFSYEQYF. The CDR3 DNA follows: TGCGCCAGCAGCTCCCCTATTCCGGGACACTTCTCCTACGAGCAGTACTTC.

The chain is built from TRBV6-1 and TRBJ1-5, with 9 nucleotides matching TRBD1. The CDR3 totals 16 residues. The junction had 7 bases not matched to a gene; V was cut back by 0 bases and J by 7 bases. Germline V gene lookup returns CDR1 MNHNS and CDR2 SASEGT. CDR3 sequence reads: CASSEAPGQGYQPQHF. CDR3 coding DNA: TGTGCCAGCAGTGAAGCGCCGGGACAGGGATACCAGCCCCAGCATTTT.

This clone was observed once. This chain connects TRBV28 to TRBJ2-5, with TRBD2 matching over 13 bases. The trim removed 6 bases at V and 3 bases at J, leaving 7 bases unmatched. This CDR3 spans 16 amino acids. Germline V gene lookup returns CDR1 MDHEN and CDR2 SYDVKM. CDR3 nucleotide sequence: TGTGCCAGCAGCCCGCCGGGACTAGCGGGAAAAGAGACCCAGTACTTC. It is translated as CASSPPGLAGKETQYF.

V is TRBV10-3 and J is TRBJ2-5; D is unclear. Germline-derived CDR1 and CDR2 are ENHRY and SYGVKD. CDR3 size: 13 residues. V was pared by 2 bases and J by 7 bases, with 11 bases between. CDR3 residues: CAISEGQWGTQYF. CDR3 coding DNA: TGTGCCATCAGTGAGGGGCAGTGGGGGACCCAGTACTTC.

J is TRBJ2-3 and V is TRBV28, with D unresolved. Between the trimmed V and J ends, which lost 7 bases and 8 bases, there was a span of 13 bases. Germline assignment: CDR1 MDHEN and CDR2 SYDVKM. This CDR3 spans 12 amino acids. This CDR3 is CASKTGGTTQYF. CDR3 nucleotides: TGTGCCAGCAAAACTGGCGGCACTACGCAGTATTTT. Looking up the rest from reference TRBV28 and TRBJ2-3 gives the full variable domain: DVKVTQSSRYLVKRTGEKVFLECVQDMDHENMFWYRQDPGLGLRLIYFSYDVKMKEKGDIPEGYSVSREKKERFSLILESASTNQTSMYLCASKTGGTTQYFGPGTRLTVL.

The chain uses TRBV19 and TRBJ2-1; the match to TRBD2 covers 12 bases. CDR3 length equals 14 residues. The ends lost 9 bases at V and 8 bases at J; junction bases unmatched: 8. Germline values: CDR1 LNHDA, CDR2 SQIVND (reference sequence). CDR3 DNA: TGTGCCAGCTCTAGCGGGAGGGGGTTTGATGAGCAGTTCTTC. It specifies CASSSGRGFDEQFF. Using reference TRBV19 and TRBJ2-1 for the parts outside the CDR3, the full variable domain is DGGITQSPKYLFRKEGQNVTLSCEQNLNHDAMYWYRQDPGQGLRLIYYSQIVNDFQKGDIAEGYSVSREKKESFPLTVTSAQKNPTAFYLCASSSGRGFDEQFFGPGTRLTVL.

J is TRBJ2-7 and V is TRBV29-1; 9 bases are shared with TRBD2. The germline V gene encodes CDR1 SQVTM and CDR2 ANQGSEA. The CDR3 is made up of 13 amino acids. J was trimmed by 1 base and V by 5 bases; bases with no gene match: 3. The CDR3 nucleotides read TGCAGCGTTCCTAGCGGGAAGTCCTACGAGCAGTACTTC. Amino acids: CSVPSGKSYEQYF.

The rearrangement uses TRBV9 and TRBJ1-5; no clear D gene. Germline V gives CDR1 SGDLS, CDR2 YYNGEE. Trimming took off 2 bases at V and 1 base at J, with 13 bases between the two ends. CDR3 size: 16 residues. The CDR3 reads CASSVDGILSNQPQHF. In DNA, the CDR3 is TGTGCCAGCAGCGTCGACGGGATTCTCAGCAATCAGCCCCAGCATTTT.

CDR3 nucleotide sequence: TGTGCCAGCAGCTTAGCTTTGGACGGCACTGAAGCTTTCTTT. It yields the protein CASSLALDGTEAFF. This chain links TRBV7-2 with TRBJ1-1; no firm D call. The CDR3 runs to 14 residues. Looked up from germline, CDR1 is SGHTA and CDR2 is FQGNSA. Between the trimmed V and J ends, which lost 0 bases and 4 bases, there was a span of 9 bases. The whole variable domain, remainder taken from reference TRBV7-2 and TRBJ1-1, is GAGVSQSPSNKVTEKGKDVELRCDPISGHTALYWYRQSLGQGLEFLIYFQGNSAPDKSGLPSDRFSAERTGGSVSTLTIQRTQQEDSAVYLCASSLALDGTEAFFGQGTRLTVV.

The CDR3 protein is CASSLGLASHEQYF. CDR3 DNA sequence: TGTGCCAGCAGCTTAGGACTAGCGTCCCACGAGCAGTACTTC. The chain employs TRBV13 and TRBJ2-7; 7 bases line up with TRBD2. J was trimmed by 5 bases and V by 0 bases; bases with no gene match: 4. CDR3 length: 14 residues. The germline V gene encodes CDR1 PRHDT and CDR2 FYEKMQ (reference sequence).

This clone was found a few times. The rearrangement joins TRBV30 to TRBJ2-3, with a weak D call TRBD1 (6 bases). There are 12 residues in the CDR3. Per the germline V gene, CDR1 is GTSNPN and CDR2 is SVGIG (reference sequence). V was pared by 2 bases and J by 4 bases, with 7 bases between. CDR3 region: CAWSRTADTQYF. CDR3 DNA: TGTGCCTGGAGTCGGACAGCAGATACGCAGTATTTT.

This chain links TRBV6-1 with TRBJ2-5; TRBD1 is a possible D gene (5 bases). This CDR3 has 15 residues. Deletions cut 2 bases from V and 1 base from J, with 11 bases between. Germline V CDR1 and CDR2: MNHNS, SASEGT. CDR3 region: CASSETWGSQETQYF. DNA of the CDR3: TGTGCCAGCAGTGAAACGTGGGGCTCCCAAGAGACCCAGTACTTC.

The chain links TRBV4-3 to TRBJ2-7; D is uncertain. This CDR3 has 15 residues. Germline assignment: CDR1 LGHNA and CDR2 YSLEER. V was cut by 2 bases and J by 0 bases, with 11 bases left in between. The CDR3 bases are TGCGCCAGCAGCCAAACGACTGCGAGCTCCTACGAGCAGTACTTC. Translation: CASSQTTASSYEQYF.